The entry below gives a single TCR beta chain sequence along with its context. This specimen comes from a study of early T cells in non-severe SARS-CoV-2 infection. The CDR3 runs 15 residues. Trimming took 4 bases from V and 5 from J; bases not matched to a gene: 9. Via MiXCR, TCRdb re-called the 5' RACE reads, giving one row per CDR3 protein. Altogether some 82,000 distinct CDR3 sequences are present, more than 5% being singletons, with the ten largest covering roughly 8%. V usage is TRBV12-3 or TRBV12-4 and J usage is TRBJ1-2, with TRBD1 matching over 8 bases. The sequence was collected from an adult who was a healthcare worker with PCR-confirmed SARS-CoV-2 infection or an uninfected control (not recorded which). Material: whole blood. The CDR3 is CASSSSDRAGYGYTF. In nucleotides, the CDR3 is TGTGCCAGCAGTTCATCGGACAGGGCGGGGTATGGCTACACCTTC.